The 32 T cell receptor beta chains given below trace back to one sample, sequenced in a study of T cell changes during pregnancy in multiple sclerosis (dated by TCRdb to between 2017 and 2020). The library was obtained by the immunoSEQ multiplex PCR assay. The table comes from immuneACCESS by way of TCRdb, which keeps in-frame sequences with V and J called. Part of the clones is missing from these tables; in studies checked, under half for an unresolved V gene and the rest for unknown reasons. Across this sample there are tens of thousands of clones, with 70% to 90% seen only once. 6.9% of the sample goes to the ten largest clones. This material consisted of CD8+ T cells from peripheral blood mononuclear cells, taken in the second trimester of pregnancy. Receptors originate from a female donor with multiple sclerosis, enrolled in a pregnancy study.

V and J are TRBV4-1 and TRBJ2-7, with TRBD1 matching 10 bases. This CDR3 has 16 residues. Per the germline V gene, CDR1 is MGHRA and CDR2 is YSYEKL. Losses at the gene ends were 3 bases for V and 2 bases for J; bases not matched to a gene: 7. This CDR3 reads CASSQLAGTGAYEQYF. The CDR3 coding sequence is TGCGCCAGCAGCCAGTTAGCCGGGACAGGGGCCTACGAGCAGTACTTC.

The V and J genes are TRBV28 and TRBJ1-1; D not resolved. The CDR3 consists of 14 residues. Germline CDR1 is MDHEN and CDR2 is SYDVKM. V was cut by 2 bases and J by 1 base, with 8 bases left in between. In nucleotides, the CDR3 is TGTGCCAGCAGTTTAACCGGGAGGAACACTGAAGCTTTCTTT. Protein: CASSLTGRNTEAFF.

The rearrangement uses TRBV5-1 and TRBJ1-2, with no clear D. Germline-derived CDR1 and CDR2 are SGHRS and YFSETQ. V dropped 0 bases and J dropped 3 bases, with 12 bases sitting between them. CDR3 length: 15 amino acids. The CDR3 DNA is TGCGCCAGCAGCTTGGGAGGGTTTCGAGACTATGGCTACACCTTC. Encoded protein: CASSLGGFRDYGYTF.

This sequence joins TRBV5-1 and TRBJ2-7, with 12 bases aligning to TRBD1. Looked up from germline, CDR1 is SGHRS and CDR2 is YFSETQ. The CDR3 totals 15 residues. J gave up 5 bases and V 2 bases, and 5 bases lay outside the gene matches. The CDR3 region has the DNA TGCGCCAGCAGCTTTTCCGGGACAGGGGGCGACGAGCAGTACTTC. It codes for CASSFSGTGGDEQYF.

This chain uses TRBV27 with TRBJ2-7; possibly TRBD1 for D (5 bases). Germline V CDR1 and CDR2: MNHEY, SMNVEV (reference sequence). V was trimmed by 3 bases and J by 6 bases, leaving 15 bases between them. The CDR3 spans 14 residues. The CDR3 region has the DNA TGTGCCAGCAGTTTGACAGCCGGGCTTGCCGAGCAGTACTTC. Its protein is CASSLTAGLAEQYF.

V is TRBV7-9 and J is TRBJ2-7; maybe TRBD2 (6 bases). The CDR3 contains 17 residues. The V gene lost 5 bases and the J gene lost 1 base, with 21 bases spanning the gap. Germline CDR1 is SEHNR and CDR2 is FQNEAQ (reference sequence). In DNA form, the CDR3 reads TGTGCCAGCAGCCCCGGGTCGGAGGGCTCTGCTTCCTACGAGCAGTACTTC. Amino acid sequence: CASSPGSEGSASYEQYF.

The CDR3 DNA reads as TGCGCCAGCAGCTCCCAGGGTATCCAAGAGACCCAGTACTTC. Translating it yields CASSSQGIQETQYF. The V gene is TRBV5-1, the J gene TRBJ2-5; TRBD1 is a possible D gene (5 bases). The germline V and J ends were trimmed by 3 bases and 1 base, with 10 bases remaining between them. The CDR3 totals 14 residues. Per the germline V gene, CDR1 is SGHRS and CDR2 is YFSETQ.

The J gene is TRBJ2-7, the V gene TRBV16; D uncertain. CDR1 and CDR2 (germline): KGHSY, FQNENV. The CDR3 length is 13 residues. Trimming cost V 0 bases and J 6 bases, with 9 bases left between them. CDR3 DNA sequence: TGTGCCAGCAGCCAATCAAGCCCCCTCGAGCAGTACTTC. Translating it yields CASSQSSPLEQYF.

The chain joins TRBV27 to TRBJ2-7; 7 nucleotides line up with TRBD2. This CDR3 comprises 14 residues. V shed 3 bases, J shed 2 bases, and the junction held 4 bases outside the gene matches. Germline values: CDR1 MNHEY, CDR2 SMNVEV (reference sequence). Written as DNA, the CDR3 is TGTGCCAGCAGTTTGACGGGACTAACCTACGAGCAGTACTTC. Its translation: CASSLTGLTYEQYF.

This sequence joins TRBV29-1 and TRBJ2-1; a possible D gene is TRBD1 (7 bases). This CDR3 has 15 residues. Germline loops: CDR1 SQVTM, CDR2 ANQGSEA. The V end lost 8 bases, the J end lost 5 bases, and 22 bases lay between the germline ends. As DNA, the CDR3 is TGCAGCTCGCAGGGGGACTTCCGAGCAAACAATGAGCAGTTCTTC. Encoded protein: CSSQGDFRANNEQFF.

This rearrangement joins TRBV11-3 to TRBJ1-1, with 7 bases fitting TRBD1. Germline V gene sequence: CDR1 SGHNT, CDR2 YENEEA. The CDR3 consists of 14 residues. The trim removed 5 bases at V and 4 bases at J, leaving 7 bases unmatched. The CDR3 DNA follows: TGTGCCAGCAGCATTGCAGGGGGAGGCACTGAAGCTTTCTTT. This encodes CASSIAGGGTEAFF.

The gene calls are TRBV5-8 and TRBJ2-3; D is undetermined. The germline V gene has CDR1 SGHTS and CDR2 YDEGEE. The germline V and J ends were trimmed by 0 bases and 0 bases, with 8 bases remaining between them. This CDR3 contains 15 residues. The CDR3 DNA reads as TGTGCCAGCAGCTTGGGGAGCGCTAGCACAGATACGCAGTATTTT. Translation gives CASSLGSASTDTQYF.

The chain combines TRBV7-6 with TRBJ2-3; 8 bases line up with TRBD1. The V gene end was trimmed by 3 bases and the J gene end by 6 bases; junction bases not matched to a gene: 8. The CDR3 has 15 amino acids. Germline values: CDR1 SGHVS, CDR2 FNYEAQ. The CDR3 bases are TGTGCCAGCAGCTTGGGGACAGGAACACTTGATACGCAGTATTTT. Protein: CASSLGTGTLDTQYF.

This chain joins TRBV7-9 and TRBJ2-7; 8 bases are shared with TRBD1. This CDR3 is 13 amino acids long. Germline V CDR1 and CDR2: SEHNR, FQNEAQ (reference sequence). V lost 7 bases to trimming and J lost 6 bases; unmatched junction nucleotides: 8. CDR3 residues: CASIQGQGSEQYF. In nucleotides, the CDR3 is TGTGCCAGCATCCAAGGACAGGGCAGCGAGCAGTACTTC.

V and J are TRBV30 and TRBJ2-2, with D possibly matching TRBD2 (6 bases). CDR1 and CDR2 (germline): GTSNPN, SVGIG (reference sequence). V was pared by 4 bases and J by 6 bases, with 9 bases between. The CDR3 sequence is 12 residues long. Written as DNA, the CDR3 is TGTGCCTGGACTGGACTATCCGGGGAGCTGTTTTTT. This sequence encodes CAWTGLSGELFF.

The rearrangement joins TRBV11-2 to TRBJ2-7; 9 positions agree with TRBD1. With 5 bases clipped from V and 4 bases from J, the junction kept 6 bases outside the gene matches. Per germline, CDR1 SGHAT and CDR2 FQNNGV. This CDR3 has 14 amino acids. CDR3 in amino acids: CASSVGTGIYEQYF. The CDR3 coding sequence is TGTGCCAGCAGCGTTGGGACAGGGATTTACGAGCAGTACTTC.

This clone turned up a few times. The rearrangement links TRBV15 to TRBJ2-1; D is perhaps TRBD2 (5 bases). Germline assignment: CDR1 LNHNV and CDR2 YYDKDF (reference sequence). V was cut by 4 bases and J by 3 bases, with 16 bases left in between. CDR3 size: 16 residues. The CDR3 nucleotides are TGTGCCACCAGCAAGATCACAGAGGGAGACTACAATGAGCAGTTCTTC. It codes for CATSKITEGDYNEQFF.

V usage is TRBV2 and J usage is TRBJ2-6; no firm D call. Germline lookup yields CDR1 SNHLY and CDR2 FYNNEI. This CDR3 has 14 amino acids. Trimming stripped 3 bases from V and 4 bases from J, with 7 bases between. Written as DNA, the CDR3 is TGTGCCAGCAGTGATGAAACAGGGGCCAACGTCCTGACTTTC. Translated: CASSDETGANVLTF.

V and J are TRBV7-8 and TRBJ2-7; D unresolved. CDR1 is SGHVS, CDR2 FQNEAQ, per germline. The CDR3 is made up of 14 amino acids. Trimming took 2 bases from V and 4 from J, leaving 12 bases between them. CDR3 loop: CASSLIATTYEQYF. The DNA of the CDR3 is TGTGCCAGCAGCTTAATCGCCACTACGTACGAGCAGTACTTC.

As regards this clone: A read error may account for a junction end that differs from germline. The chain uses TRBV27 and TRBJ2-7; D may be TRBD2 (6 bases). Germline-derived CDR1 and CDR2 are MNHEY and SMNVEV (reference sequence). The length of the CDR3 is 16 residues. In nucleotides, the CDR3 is TGTGCCAGCAGTCTATCTCCGGGGACCGGGAGCTACGAGCAGTACTTC. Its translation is CASSLSPGTGSYEQYF.

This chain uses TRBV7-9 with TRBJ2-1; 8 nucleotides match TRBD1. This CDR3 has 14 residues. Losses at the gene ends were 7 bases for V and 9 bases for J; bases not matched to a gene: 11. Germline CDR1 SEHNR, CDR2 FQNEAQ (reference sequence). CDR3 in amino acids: CASTNSDRDGEQFF. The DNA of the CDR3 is TGTGCCAGCACGAATTCGGACAGGGATGGTGAGCAGTTCTTC.

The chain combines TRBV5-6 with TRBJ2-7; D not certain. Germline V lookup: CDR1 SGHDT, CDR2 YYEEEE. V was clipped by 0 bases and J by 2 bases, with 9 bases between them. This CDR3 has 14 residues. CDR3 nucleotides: TGTGCCAGCAGCTTGGCTGGCAGGACCTACGAGCAGTACTTC. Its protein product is CASSLAGRTYEQYF.

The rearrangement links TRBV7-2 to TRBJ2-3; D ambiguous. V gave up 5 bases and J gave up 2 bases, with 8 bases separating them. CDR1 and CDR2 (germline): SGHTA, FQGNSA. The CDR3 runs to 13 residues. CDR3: CASSPYHTDTQYF. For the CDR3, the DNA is TGTGCCAGCAGCCCCTACCACACAGATACGCAGTATTTT.

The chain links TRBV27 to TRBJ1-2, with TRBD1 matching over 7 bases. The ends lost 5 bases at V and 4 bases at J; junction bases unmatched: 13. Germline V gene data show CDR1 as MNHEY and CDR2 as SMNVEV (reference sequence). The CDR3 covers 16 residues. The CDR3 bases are TGTGCCAGCAGTACTAACCGGGACAGATTATTCTATGGCTACACCTTC. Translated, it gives CASSTNRDRLFYGYTF.

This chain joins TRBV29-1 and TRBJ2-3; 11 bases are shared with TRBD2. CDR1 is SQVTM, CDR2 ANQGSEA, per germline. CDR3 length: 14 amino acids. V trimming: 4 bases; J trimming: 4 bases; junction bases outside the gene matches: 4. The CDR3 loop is CSVAASGGPDTQYF. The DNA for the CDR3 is TGCAGCGTTGCGGCTAGCGGGGGGCCAGATACGCAGTATTTT.

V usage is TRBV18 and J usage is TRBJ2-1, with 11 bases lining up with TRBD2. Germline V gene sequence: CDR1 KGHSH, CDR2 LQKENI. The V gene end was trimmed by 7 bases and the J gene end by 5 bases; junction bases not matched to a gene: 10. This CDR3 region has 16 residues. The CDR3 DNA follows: TGTGCCAGCTTCGACCCTAGCGGGGGGATCAACAATGAGCAGTTCTTC. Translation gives CASFDPSGGINNEQFF.

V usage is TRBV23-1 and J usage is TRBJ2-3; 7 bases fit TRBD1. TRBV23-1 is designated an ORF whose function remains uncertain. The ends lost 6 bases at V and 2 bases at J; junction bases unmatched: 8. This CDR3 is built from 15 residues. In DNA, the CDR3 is TGCGCCAGCAGGCGACAGGGTCGCGACACAGATACGCAGTATTTT. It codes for CASRRQGRDTDTQYF.

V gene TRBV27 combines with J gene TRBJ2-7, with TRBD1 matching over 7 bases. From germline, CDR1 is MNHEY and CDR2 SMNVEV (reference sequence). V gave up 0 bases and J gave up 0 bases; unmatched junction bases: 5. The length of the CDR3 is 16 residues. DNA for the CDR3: TGTGCCAGCAGTTTATCTTCCGGGACAGTCTCCTACGAGCAGTACTTC. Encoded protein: CASSLSSGTVSYEQYF.

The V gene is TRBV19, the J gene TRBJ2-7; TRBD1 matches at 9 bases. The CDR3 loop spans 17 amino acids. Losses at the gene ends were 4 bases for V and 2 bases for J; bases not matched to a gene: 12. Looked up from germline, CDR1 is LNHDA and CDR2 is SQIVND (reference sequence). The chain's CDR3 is CASSTYPGTGKPYEQYF. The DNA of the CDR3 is TGTGCCAGTAGTACTTACCCCGGGACAGGGAAACCCTACGAGCAGTACTTC.

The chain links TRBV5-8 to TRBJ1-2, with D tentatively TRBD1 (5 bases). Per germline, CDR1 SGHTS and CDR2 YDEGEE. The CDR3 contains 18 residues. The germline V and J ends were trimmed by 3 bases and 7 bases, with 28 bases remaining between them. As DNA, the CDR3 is TGTGCCAGCAGCTACCACTCATCTACTCCGGGACCGGGGGGTGGCTACACCTTC. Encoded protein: CASSYHSSTPGPGGGYTF.

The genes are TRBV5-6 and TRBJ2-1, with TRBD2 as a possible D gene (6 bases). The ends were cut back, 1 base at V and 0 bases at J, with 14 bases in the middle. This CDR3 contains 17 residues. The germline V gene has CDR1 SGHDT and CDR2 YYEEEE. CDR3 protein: CASSLLPSDASYNEQFF. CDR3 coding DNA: TGTGCCAGCAGCTTGCTACCTAGCGACGCCTCCTACAATGAGCAGTTCTTC.

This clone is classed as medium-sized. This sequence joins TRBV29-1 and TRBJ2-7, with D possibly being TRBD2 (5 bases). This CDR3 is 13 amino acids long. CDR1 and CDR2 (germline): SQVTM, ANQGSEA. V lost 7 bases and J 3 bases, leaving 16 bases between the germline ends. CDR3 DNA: TGCAGCGGGGGATCTGGAGAGGGCTACGAGCAGTACTTC. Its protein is CSGGSGEGYEQYF.